This T cell receptor beta chain was profiled in a study of blood T cell repertoires in COVID-19. Study at large: Sample material is recorded as cDNA or gDNA derived from T cells, B-cell-depleted T cells, or PBMCs.

The germline CDR1 and CDR2 sequences are SGHRS and YFSETQ. Trimming removed 1 base at V and 8 bases at J, with 13 bases between. The CDR3 covers 14 residues. Authors' processing steps: Reference gene primer amplification gave nucleated cell count estimates. Measured with immunoSEQ multiplex PCR; TCRdb has only the in-frame clones, and not every one. The V and J calls and clone size come from that table; D and trimming were worked out from the DNA. The data contain about 480,000 clones, approximately 90% of them seen just once; the ten biggest clones take up around 1.9%. This clonotype originated in a woman in her 40s who had recovered from COVID-19. V usage is TRBV5-1 and J usage is TRBJ1-3; a possible D gene is TRBD1 (5 bases). The sequenced sample was PBMCs or T cells enriched from blood (not recorded which). The CDR3 DNA is TGCGCCAGCAGCTTGACCAGGGTGTCAGACACCATATATTTT. This translates into CASSLTRVSDTIYF.